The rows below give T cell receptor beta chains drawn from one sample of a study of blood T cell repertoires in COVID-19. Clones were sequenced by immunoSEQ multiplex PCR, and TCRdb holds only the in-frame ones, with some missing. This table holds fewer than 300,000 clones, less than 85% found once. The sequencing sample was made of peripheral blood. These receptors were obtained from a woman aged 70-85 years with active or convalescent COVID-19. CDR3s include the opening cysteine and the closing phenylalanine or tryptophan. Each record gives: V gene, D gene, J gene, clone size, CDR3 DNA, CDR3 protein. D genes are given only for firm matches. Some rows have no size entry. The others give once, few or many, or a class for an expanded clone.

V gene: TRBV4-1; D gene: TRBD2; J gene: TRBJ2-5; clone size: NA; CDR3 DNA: TGCGCCAGCAGCCAAGAGGGCCCTAGCGGGGGAATGGGGGAGACCCAGTACTTC; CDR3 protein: CASSQEGPSGGMGETQYF
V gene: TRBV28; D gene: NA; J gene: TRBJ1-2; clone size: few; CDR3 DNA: TGTGCCAGCAGTTTATTGGGCGTGTATGGCTACACCTTC; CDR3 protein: CASSLLGVYGYTF
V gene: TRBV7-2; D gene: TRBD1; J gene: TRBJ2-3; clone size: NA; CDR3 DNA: TGTGCCAGCAGCTTAGGTGCTTCCGACAGGGCGTACACAGATACGCAGTATTTT; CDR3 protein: CASSLGASDRAYTDTQYF
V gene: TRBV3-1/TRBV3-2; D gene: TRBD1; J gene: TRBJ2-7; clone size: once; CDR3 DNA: TGTGCCAGCAGCCAAGGCGGACAGGGGGCGCGATACGAGCAGTACTTC; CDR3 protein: CASSQGGQGARYEQYF
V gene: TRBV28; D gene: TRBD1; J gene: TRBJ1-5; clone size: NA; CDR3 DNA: TGTGCCAGCAGTTTACCCGGGAGGGGGCCCAATCAGCCCCAGCATTTT; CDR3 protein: CASSLPGRGPNQPQHF
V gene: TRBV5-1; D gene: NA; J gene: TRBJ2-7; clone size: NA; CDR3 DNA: TGCGCCAGCAGCTTGCGGCAGGGGGGTAAGGAGCAGTACTTC; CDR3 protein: CASSLRQGGKEQYF
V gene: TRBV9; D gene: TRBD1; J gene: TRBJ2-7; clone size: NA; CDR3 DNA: TGTGCCAGCAGCGCTGGGACAGGGAATTACGAGCAGTACTTC; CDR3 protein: CASSAGTGNYEQYF
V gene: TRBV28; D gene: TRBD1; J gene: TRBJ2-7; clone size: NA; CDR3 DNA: TGTGCCAGCACATCTCGGGACAGGGTTTTCGAGCAGTACTTC; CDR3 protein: CASTSRDRVFEQYF
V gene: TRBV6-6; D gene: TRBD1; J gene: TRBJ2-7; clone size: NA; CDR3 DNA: TGTGCCAGCAGTTCCGGGACAGGGTTCGACGAGCAGTACTTC; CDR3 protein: CASSSGTGFDEQYF
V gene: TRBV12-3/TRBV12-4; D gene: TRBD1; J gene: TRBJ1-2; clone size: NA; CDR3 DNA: TGTGCCAGCAGTCGACAGGGTAACTATGGCTACACCTTC; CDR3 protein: CASSRQGNYGYTF
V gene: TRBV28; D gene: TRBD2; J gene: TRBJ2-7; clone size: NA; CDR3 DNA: TGTGCCAGCATCACAATCGCGACTAGCGGGAGTCCTATGAACTTC; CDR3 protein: CASITIATSGSPMNF
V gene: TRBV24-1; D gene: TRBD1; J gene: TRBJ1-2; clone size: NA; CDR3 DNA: TGTGCCACCAGCCAACAGGGGGCTAGGGATGGCTACACCTTC; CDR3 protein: CATSQQGARDGYTF
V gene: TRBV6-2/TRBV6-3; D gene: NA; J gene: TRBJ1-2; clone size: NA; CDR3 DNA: TGTGCCAGCAGTCTAAACTATGGCTACACCTTC; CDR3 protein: CASSLNYGYTF
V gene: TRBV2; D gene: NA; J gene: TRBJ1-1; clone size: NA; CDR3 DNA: TGTGCCAGCAGGTACACAGGGACTGAAGCTTTCTTT; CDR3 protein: CASRYTGTEAFF
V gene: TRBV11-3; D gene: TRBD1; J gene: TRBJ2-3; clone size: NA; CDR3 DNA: TGTGCCAGCAGCTACCGGGACAGGGGGTCAGATACGCAGTATTTT; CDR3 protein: CASSYRDRGSDTQYF
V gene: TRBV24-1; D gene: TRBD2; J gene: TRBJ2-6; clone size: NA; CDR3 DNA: TGTGCCACCAGTGGAGCGGGGGCCGCCGGGGCCAACGTCCTGACTTTC; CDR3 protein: CATSGAGAAGANVLTF
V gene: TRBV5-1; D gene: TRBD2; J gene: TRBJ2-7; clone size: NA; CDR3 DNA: TGCGCCAGCAGCTGGGCAGCGGGGGGCTCACGCTACGAGCAGTACTTC; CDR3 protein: CASSWAAGGSRYEQYF
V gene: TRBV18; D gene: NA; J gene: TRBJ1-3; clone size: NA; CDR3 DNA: TGTGCCAGCTCACGGCCGGGAAACACCATATATTTT; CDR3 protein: CASSRPGNTIYF
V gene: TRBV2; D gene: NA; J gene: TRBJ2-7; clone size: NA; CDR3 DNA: TGTGCCAGCAGTGAAGCCGGGTACGAGCAGTACTTC; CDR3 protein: CASSEAGYEQYF
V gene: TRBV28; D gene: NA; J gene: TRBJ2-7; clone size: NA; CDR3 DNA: TGTGCCAGCACCACCGGAGGGCCCTACGAGCAGTACTTC; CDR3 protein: CASTTGGPYEQYF
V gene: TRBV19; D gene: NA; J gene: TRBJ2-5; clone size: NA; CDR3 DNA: TGTGCCAGTAGTATAGATTGGAGGGAAAGGGGGACCCAGTACTTC; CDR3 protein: CASSIDWRERGTQYF
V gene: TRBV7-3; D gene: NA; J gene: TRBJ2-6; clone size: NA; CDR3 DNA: TGTGCCAGCACCGAAACAGCACACATCTTCTCTGGGGCCAACGTCCTGACTTTC; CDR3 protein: CASTETAHIFSGANVLTF
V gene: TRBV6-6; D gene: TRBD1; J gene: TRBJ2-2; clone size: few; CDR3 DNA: TGTGCCACCCGGGACAGGGCTTCCACCGGGGAGCTGTTTTTT; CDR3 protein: CATRDRASTGELFF
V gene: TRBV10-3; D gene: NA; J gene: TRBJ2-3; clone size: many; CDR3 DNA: TGTGCCATCAGCCTCAGCACAGATACGCAGTATTTT; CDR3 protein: CAISLSTDTQYF
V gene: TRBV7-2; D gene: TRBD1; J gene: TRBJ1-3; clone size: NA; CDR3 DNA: TGTGCCAGCACACAGGGGTCCGGAAACACCATATATTTT; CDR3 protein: CASTQGSGNTIYF
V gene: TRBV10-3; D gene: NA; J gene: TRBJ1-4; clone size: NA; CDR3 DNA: TGTGCCAGCAGCCCAGGGGCAACTAATGAAAAACTGTTTTTT; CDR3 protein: CASSPGATNEKLFF
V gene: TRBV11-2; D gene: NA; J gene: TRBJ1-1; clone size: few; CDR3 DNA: TGTGCCAGCAGCTTAGCAACTTACACTGAAGCTTTCTTT; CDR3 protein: CASSLATYTEAFF
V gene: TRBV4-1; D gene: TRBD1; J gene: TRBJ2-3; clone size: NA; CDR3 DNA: TGCGCCAGCAGCCAAAGACAGGGGAGTGCAGATACGCAGTATTTT; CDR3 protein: CASSQRQGSADTQYF
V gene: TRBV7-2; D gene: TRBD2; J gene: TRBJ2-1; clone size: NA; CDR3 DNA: TGTGCCAGCAGCCAAACTAGCGGGGGGCTCTACAATGAGCAGTTCTTC; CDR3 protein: CASSQTSGGLYNEQFF
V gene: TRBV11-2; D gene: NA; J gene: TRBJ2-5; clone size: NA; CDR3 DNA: TGTGCCAGCAGCCATTCTACGTCTGAGCGAGAGACCCAGTACTTC; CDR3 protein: CASSHSTSERETQYF
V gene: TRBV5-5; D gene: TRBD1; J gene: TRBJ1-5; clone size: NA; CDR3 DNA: TGTGCCAGCAGGATTGGACAGGGGAAAGAGCCCCAGCATTTT; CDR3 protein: CASRIGQGKEPQHF
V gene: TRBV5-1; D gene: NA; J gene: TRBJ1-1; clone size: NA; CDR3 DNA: TGCGCCAGCAGCTTGGGGACGGGCAGGGAGGGTACTGAAGCTTTCTTT; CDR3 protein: CASSLGTGREGTEAFF
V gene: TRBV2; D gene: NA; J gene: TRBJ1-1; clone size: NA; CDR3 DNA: TGTGCCAGCAGTCTACAGGGACGGAACACTGAAGCTTTCTTT; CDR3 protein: CASSLQGRNTEAFF
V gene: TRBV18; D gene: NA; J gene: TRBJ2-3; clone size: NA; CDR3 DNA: TGTGCCAGCTCACTGGTTGCTAGCGTACATACGCAGTATTTT; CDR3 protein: CASSLVASVHTQYF
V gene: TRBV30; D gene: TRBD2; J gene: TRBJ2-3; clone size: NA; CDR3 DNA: TGTGCCTCAACCGGGACTAGCGGGACAGATACGCAGTATTTT; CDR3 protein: CASTGTSGTDTQYF
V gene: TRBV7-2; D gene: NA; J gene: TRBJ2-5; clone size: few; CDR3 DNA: TGTGCCAGCAGCTTAGCTTCAGGGGAGACCCAGTACTTC; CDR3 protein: CASSLASGETQYF
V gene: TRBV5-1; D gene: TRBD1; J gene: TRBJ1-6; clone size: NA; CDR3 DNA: TGCGCCAGCAGCTCCCGGACAGGAGCAGCGTCTTCACCCCTCCACTTT; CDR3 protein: CASSSRTGAASSPLHF
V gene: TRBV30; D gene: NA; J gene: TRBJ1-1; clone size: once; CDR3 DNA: TGTGCCTGGAGTGTAATCGGAGGGACTGAAGCTTTCTTT; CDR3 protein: CAWSVIGGTEAFF
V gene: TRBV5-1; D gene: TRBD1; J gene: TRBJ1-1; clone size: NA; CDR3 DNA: TGCGCCAGCAGCTTGGGAGACAGGGGGGACACTGAAGCTTTCTTT; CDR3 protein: CASSLGDRGDTEAFF
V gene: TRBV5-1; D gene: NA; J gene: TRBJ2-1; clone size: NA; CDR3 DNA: TGCGCCAGCAGCTTGGGGGACACTAATTGGGGGAACGAGCAGTTCTTC; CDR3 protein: CASSLGDTNWGNEQFF
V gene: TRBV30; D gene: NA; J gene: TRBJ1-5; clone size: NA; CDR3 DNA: TGTGCCTGGAGTGGGCCGTATCAGCCCCAGCATTTT; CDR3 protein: CAWSGPYQPQHF
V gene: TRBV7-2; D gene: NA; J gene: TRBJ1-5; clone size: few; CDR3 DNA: TGTGCCAGCAGCGTAGTACAGGGAGGGATAGGGAATCAGCCCCAGCATTTT; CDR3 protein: CASSVVQGGIGNQPQHF
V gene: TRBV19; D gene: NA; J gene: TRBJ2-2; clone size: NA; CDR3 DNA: TGTGCCAGTAGTATAGGGGGGCCCGCGAACACCGGGGAGCTGTTTTTT; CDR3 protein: CASSIGGPANTGELFF
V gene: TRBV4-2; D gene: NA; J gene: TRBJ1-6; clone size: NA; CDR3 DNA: TGTGCCAGCAGCCAAGATCTCGGTTATTCACCCCTCCACTTT; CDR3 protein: CASSQDLGYSPLHF
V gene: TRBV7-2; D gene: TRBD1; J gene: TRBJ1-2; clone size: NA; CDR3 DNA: TGTGCCAGCAGCCAAAATCAGGGACAGCTGAACTATGGCTACACCTTC; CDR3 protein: CASSQNQGQLNYGYTF
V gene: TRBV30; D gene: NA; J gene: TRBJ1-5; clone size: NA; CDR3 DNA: TGTGCCTGCTCAAAAACAAGCGATCAGCCCCAGCATTTT; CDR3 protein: CACSKTSDQPQHF
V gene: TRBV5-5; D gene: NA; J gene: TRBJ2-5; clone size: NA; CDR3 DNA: TGTGCCAGCAGAAAACTGGTACAAGAGACCCAGTACTTC; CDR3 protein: CASRKLVQETQYF
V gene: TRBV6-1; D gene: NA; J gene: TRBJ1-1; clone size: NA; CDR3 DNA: TGTGCCAGCAGTGACCAGGGGAATACTGAAGCTTTCTTT; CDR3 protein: CASSDQGNTEAFF
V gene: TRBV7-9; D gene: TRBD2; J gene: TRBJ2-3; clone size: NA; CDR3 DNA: TGTGCCAGCACCCCATCGGGGGGAACAGATACGCAGTATTTT; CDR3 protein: CASTPSGGTDTQYF